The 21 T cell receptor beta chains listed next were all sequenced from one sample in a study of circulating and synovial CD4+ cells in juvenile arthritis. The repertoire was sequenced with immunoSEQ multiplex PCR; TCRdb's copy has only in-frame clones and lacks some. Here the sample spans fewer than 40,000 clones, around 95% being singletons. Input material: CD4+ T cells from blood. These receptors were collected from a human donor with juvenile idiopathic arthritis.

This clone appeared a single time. The CDR3 reads CASSSGYGTYNEQFF. The DNA of the CDR3 is TGTGCCAGCAGCTCCGGTTACGGTACCTACAATGAGCAGTTCTTC. The chain carries TRBV7-2 and TRBJ2-1, with D hard to call. Germline loops: CDR1 SGHTA, CDR2 FQGNSA. The CDR3 is 15 residues long. V lost 4 bases to trimming and J lost 2 bases, with 12 bases between them.

CDR3 sequence: CASSQPGQYNEQFF. The CDR3 nucleotides read TGTGCCAGCAGCCAACCCGGACAGTACAATGAGCAGTTCTTC. The rearrangement links TRBV4-2 to TRBJ2-1; D is perhaps TRBD1 (6 bases). The CDR3 runs 14 residues. The germline CDR1 and CDR2 sequences are LGHNA and YNFKEQ. V gave up 2 bases and J gave up 4 bases, with 9 bases separating them.

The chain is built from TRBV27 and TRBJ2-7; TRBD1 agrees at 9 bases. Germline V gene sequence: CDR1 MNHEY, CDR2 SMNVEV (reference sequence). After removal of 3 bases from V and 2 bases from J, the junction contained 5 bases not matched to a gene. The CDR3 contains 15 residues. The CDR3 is CASSFRDRVAYEQYF. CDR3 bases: TGTGCCAGCAGTTTTCGGGACAGGGTAGCCTACGAGCAGTACTTC.

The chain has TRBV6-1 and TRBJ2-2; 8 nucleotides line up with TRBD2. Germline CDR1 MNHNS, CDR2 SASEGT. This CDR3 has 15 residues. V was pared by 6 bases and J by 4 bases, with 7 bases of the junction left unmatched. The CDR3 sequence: CASSRGGPSTGELFF. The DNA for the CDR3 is TGTGCCAGCAGCCGGGGGGGACCTTCCACCGGGGAGCTGTTTTTT.

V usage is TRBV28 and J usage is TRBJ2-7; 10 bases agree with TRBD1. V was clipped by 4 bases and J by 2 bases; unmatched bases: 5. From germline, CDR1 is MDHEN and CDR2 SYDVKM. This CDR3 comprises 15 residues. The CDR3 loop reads CASSSQTGGAYEQYF. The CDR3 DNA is TGTGCCAGCAGTTCCCAGACAGGGGGCGCCTACGAGCAGTACTTC.

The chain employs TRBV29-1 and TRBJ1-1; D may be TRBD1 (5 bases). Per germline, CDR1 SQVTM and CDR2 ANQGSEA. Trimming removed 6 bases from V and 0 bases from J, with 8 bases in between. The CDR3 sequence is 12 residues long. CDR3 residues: CSVRGMNTEAFF. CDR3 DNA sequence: TGCAGCGTCCGGGGGATGAACACTGAAGCTTTCTTT.

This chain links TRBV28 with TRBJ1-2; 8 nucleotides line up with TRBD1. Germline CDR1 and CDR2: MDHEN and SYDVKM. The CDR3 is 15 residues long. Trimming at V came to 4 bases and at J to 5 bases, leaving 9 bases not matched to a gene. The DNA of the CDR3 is TGTGCCAGCAGTTCGGACAGGGCGGGGATTTATGGCTACACCTTC. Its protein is CASSSDRAGIYGYTF.

CDR3 loop: CASASGGIETQYF. DNA of the CDR3: TGTGCCAGTGCCTCAGGGGGAATAGAGACCCAGTACTTC. The chain links TRBV19 to TRBJ2-5; 7 nucleotides align to TRBD1. Trimming at V came to 8 bases and at J to 4 bases, leaving 7 bases not matched to a gene. The CDR3 length is 13 residues. Germline V gives CDR1 LNHDA, CDR2 SQIVND (reference sequence).

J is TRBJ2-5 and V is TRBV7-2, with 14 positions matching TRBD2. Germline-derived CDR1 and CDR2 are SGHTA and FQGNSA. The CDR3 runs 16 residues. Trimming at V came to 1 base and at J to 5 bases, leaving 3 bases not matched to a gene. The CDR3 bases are TGTGCCAGCAGCTTAGGACTAGCGGGGGGGAGGGAGACCCAGTACTTC. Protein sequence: CASSLGLAGGRETQYF.

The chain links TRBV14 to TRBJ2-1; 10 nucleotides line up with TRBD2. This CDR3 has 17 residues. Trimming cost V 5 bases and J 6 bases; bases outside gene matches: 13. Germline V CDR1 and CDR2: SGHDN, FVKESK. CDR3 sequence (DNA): TGTGCCAGCAGCACCCTAACTGGTCTAGCGGGGGTCAATGAGCAGTTCTTC. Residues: CASSTLTGLAGVNEQFF.

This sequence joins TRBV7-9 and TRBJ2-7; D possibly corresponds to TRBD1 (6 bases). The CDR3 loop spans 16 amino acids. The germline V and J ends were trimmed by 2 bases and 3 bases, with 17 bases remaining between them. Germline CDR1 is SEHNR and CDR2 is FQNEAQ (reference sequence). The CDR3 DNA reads TGTGCCAGCAGCTTAATCGGACAGCCAGACCTCTACGAGCAGTACTTC. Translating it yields CASSLIGQPDLYEQYF.

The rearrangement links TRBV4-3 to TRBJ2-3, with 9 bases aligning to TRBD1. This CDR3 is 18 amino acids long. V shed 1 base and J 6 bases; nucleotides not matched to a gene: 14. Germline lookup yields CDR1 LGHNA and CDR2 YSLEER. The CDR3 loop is CASSQGIGAGQGGDTQYF. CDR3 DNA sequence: TGCGCCAGCAGCCAAGGTATCGGAGCGGGACAGGGAGGGGATACGCAGTATTTT.

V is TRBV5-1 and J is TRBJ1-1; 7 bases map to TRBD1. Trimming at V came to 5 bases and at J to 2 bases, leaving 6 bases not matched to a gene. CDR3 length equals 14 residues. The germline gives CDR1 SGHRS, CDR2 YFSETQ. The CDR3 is CASSTGELNTEAFF. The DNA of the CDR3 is TGCGCCAGCAGTACAGGGGAGTTAAACACTGAAGCTTTCTTT.

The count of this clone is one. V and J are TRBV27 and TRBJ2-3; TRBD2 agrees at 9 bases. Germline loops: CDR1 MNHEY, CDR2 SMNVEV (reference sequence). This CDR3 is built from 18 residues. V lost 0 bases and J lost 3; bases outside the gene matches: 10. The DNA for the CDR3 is TGTGCCAGCAGTTTATCGGGCTTTTTTGCGGGAGGGACAGATACGCAGTATTTT. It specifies CASSLSGFFAGGTDTQYF.

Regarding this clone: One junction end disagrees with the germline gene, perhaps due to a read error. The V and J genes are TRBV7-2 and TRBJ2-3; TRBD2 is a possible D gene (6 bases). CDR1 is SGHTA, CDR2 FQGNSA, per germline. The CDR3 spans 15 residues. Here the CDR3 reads CASSNGDLSIDTQYF. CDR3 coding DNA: TGTGCCAGCAGCAACGGGGACTTGAGCATAGATACGCAGTATTTT. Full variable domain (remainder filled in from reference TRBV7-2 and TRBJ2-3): GAGVSQSPSNKVTEKGKDVELRCDPISGHTALYWYRQSLGQGLEFLIYFQGNSAPDKSGLPSDRFSAERTGGSVSTLTIQRTQQEDSAVYLCASSNGDLSIDTQYFGPGTRLTVL.

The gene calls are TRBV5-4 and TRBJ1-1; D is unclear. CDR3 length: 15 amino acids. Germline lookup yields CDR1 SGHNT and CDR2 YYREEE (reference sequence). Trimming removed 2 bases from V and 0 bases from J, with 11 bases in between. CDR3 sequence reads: CASSFGLSMNTEAFF. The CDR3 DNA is TGTGCCAGCAGCTTCGGTCTCTCGATGAACACTGAAGCTTTCTTT.

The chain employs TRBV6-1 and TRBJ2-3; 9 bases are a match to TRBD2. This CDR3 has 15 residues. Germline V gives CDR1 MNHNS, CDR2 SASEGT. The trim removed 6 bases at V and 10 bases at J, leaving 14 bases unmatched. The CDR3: CASREPGLATQAQYF. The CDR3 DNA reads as TGTGCCAGCAGGGAACCGGGACTAGCCACTCAGGCGCAGTATTTT.

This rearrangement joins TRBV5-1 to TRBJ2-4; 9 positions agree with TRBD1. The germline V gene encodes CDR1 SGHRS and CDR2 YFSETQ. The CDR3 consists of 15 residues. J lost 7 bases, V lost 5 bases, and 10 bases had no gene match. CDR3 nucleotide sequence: TGCGCCAGCAGAGATAACCTAGGACAGGGGAACATTCAGTACTTC. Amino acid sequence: CASRDNLGQGNIQYF.

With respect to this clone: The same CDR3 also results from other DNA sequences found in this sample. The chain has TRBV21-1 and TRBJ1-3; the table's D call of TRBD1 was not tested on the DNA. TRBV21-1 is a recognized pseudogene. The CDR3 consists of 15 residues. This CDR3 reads CASSLLRGPGNTIYF. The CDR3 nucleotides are TGTGCCAGCAGCCTCCTCAGGGGGCCTGGAAACACCATATATTTT.

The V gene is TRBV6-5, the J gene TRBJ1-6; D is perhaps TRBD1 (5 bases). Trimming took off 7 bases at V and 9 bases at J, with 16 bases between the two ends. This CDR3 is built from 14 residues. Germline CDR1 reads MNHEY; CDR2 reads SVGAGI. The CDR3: CASTREGRGSPLHF. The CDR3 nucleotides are TGTGCCAGCACCCGGGAGGGGAGAGGTTCACCCCTCCACTTT.

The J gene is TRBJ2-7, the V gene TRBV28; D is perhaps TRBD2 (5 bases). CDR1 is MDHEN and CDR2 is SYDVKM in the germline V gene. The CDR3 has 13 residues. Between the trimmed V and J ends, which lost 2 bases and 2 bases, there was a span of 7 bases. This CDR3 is CASSLEGTYEQYF. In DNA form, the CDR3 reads TGTGCCAGCAGTTTAGAGGGCACCTACGAGCAGTACTTC.